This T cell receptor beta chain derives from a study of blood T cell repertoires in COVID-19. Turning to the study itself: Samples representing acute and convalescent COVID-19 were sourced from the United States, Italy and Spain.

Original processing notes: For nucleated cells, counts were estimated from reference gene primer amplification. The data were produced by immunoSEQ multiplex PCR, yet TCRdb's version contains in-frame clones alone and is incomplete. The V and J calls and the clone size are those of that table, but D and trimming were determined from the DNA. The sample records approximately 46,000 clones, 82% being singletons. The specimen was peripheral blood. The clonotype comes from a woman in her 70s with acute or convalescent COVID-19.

The CDR3 loop is CASSQGITLTSGNTIYF. DNA for the CDR3: TGTGCCAGCAGCCAAGGAATTACCTTAACATCAGGAAACACCATATATTTT. The gene calls are TRBV3-1 (or the pseudogene TRBV3-2) and TRBJ1-3; no definite D call. The CDR3 covers 17 residues. CDR1 LGHDT and CDR2 YNNKEL come from the germline V gene (reference sequence). The V end was cut by 1 base, the J end by 4 bases, with 17 bases between.